This T cell receptor beta chain was identified during a study of T cells in Graves' hyperthyroidism and ophthalmopathy (dated by TCRdb to the late 2010s). As for the study more broadly: Peripheral blood samples were taken at initial diagnosis, before any treatment was given. The study also compared thyroid tissue and blood T-cell repertoires from about 6 Graves' hyperthyroidism patients. Prospective prediction of ophthalmopathy was tested in an independent validation cohort consisting of about 19 hyperthyroidism patients and around 16 patients who later progressed to ophthalmopathy. According to the paper, TCR Vbeta CDR3 sequencing was carried out on some 140 peripheral blood samples, which came from fewer than 50 ophthalmopathy, approximately 78 hyperthyroidism and around 17 progressor patients. The 75 to 100 discovery patients were randomly divided into training and test sets at a 7:3 ratio. After blood sampling, hyperthyroidism patients were treated with methimazole at a starting dose of 30 mg daily, and ophthalmopathy patients were treated with high-dose intravenous methylprednisolone. To identify distinguishing TCR V-J signatures, a discovery cohort of roughly 100 patients was used, comprising 40 to 45 with Graves' ophthalmopathy and some 60 with stable Graves' hyperthyroidism. General conclusions and limits of the study: In cross-validation, a model built on a 13 V-J signature told ophthalmopathy apart from stable hyperthyroidism with roughly 87% sensitivity and approximately 81% specificity, and in testing the same model reached 80%/75%. No statistical method was used to set the sample size in advance, and investigators knew the group allocation. During validation, the model predicted progression to ophthalmopathy a median of around 6 months ahead of onset, with around 70% sensitivity and about 75% specificity. Most expanded thyroid clonotypes (frequency above 0.001) were also detected in blood, suggesting blood repertoires may reflect thyroid immune responses.

This clonotype has ten or more counts. Its antigen is still unknown. One base away there is no much larger clone; base qualities are not given. TCR beta CDR3 regions were amplified from RNA transcripts. The first round of RT-PCR for the TCR CDR3 was performed with the HTBI primer set and the Qiagen OneStep RT-PCR kit. Libraries were constructed in a second round of multiplex PCR, after which size selection and purification were carried out. Sequencing of the libraries was done on an Illumina HiSeq2000 using paired-end 100 bp reads. The study's own analysis went as follows. SOAPnuke was used to process the raw data, removing reads that contained adapters or uncalled bases, had a mean Phred below 15, or lacked an exact match to the constant primer or identifier. COPE v1.2.5 was used to merge the high-quality paired reads, and each unique nucleotide sequence was defined as a clonotype. MiTCR v1.1 was used to align clonotypes to the IMGT TRBV, TRBD and TRBJ reference segments. The analysis was restricted to V-J combinations with a frequency above 0.0001, which together covered about 99% of the repertoires. The TCS score was defined as the ratio of F50 (clonal expansion) to E x V (chaos), calculated using BLOSUM62-based TCRdist between CDR3 peptides within each V-J. Welch's t-statistics and random forest reduced around 520 V-J features to roughly 13, which were used in a naive Bayes classifier (R e1071). In-frame beta chains were kept once TCRdb had trimmed the public reads at Q25 with fastp and called clones with MiXCR. Identical CDR3 proteins give one entry, which carries the most common genes and DNA. The V and J calls reflect TCRdb's pipeline rather than the authors' work. A total of hundreds of thousands of distinct CDR3 sequences appear in this sample, around 15% of them only once. 10% of the sample is taken by the ten largest.

Stable Graves' hyperthyroidism was defined as the absence of progression to ophthalmopathy over 18 months of follow-up. The hyperthyroidism patients were between 18 and 65 years old and newly diagnosed, with a disease duration of less than 2 months. The study excluded patients with uncontrolled infections, other autoimmune diseases, pregnancy or lactation. Diagnoses were based on clinical symptoms, serum thyroxine and TRAb, thyroid ultrasound and orbital computed tomography. PBMCs were separated from about 10 ml of fresh peripheral blood using Ficoll-Paque density gradient centrifugation. Trizol reagent was used to extract total RNA, and RNA quality was then checked on an Agilent 2100 Bioanalyzer. This TCR was recovered from a woman under 30 with Graves' hyperthyroidism. The sequenced sample consisted of blood.

The nucleotide sequence is given as TGTGCCAGCAGCTTAGAATTGGCCCGGGGGAATGAGCAGTTCTTC. Translated, it reads CASSLELARGNEQFF. The chain links TRBV11-2 with TRBJ2-1; the D gene is perhaps TRBD2, from 6 matching bases. V is pared back by 0 bases and J by 7 bases, with 13 bases lying between the germline termini. According to the germline V gene, CDR1 reads SGHAT and CDR2 reads FQNNGV. The CDR3 sequence holds 15 residues, the cysteine and phenylalanine included. Only the CDR3 part of the read is kept: 45 bases, read in frame from the first base.